These 5 T cell receptor beta chains share one sample of origin, sequenced in a study of shared T cell receptors in the human thymus. Clones were read by immunoSEQ multiplex PCR, and TCRdb kept only the in-frame ones, dropping some. Of hundreds of thousands of clones listed, roughly 90% are singletons. This same sample was also taken into another study, of human thymus T cells.

Source material: thymocytes. These TCRs come from a boy in the first two years of life with a congenital heart defect.

The chain carries TRBV10-2 and TRBJ2-3; TRBD2 matches at 9 bases. V lost 0 bases and J lost 5; bases outside the gene matches: 6. Per the germline V gene, CDR1 is WSHSY and CDR2 is SAAADI. The CDR3 contains 16 residues. In DNA, the CDR3 is TGCGCCAGCAGTGAGTCGTGCCAGCGGGAGGAAGATACGCAGTATTTT. This codes for CASSESCQREEDTQYF.

This CDR3 reads CASSQEYRGLADHGYEQYF. Written as DNA, the CDR3 is TGCGCCAGCAGCCAAGAGTATAGAGGACTAGCGGACCACGGCTACGAGCAGTACTTC. The V gene is TRBV4-1, the J gene TRBJ2-7; 10 nucleotides align to TRBD2. J lost 3 bases, V lost 0 bases, and 14 bases had no gene match. The CDR3 consists of 19 residues. The germline V gene has CDR1 MGHRA and CDR2 YSYEKL.

The genes are TRBV16 and TRBJ2-3; TRBD2 agrees at 10 bases. The CDR3 totals 19 residues. Germline V CDR1 and CDR2: KGHSY, FQNENV. Losses at the gene ends were 3 bases for V and 4 bases for J; bases not matched to a gene: 16. The CDR3 DNA sequence: TGTGCCAGCAGCCAGGCGGGATGGACTAGCGGCCCGAGGGCAGATACGCAGTATTTT. Residues: CASSQAGWTSGPRADTQYF.

The rearrangement joins TRBV6-6 to TRBJ2-5, with TRBD1 matching 9 bases. Looked up from germline, CDR1 is MNHNY and CDR2 is SVGAGI (reference sequence). V was pared by 5 bases and J by 1 base, with 5 bases of the junction left unmatched. CDR3 length equals 15 residues. For the CDR3, the DNA is TGTGCCAGCAGTGCTCCGGACAGGGGCCAAGAGACCCAGTACTTC. Translation gives CASSAPDRGQETQYF.

The gene calls are TRBV7-6 and TRBJ2-5; 11 bases agree with TRBD1. The ends lost 5 bases at V and 4 bases at J; junction bases unmatched: 6. The CDR3 totals 15 residues. Looked up from germline, CDR1 is SGHVS and CDR2 is FNYEAQ. The CDR3, as DNA: TGTGCCAGCAGCAGGGGACAGGGGGAGGGAGAGACCCAGTACTTC. Protein: CASSRGQGEGETQYF. The full variable domain, its missing parts supplied by reference TRBV7-6 and TRBJ2-5, is GAGVSQSPRYKVTKRGQDVALRCDPISGHVSLYWYRQALGQGPEFLTYFNYEAQQDKSGLPNDRFSAERPEGSISTLTIQRTEQRDSAMYRCASSRGQGEGETQYFGPGTRLLVL.